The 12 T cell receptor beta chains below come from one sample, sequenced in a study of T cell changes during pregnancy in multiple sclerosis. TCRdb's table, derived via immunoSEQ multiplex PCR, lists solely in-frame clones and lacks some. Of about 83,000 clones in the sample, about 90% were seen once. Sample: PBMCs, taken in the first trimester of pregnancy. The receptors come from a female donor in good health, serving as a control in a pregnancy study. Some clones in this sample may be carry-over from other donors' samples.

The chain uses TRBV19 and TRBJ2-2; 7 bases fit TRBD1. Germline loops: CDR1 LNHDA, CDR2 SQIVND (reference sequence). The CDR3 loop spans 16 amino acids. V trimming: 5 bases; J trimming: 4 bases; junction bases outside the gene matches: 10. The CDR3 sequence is CASSRRDRATTGELFF. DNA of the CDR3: TGTGCCAGTAGTCGCCGAGACAGGGCTACCACCGGGGAGCTGTTTTTT.

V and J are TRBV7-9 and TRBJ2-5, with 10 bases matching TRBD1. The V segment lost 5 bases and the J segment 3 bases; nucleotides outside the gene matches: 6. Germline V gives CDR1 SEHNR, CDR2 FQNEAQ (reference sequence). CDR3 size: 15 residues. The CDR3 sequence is CASSPIGQGEETQYF. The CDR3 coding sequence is TGTGCCAGCAGCCCAATCGGACAGGGGGAAGAGACCCAGTACTTC.

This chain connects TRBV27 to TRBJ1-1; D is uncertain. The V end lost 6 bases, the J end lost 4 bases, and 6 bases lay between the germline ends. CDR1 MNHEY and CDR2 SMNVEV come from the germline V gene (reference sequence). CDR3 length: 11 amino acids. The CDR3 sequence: CASRLGTEAFF. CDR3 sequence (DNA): TGTGCCAGCAGGCTAGGCACTGAAGCTTTCTTT.

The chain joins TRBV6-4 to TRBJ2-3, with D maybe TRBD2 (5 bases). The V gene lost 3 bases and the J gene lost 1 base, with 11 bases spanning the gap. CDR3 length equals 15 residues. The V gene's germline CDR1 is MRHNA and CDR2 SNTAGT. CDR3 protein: CASSESNGGTDTQYF. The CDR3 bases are TGTGCCAGCAGTGAGTCGAACGGGGGCACAGATACGCAGTATTTT.

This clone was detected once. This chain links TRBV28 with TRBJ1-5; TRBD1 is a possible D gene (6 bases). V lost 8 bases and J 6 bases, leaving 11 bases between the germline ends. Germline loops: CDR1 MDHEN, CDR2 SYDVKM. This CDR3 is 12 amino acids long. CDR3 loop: CASFQGIQPQHF. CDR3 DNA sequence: TGTGCCAGCTTTCAGGGGATTCAGCCCCAGCATTTT.

This chain's CDR3 is CASSPSMGAPEAFF. Here the CDR3 DNA reads TGTGCCAGCTCACCCTCGATGGGCGCTCCTGAAGCTTTCTTT. The V and J genes are TRBV18 and TRBJ1-1, with no clear D. The CDR3 sequence is 14 residues long. V lost 3 bases and J lost 6, with 14 bases in between. Germline loops: CDR1 KGHSH, CDR2 LQKENI.

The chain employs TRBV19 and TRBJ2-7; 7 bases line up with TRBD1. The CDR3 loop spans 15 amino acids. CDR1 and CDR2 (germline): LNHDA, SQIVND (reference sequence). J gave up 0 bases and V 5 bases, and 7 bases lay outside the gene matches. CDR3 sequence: CASSATGVASYEQYF. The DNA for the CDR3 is TGTGCCAGTAGTGCAACAGGGGTAGCCTCCTACGAGCAGTACTTC. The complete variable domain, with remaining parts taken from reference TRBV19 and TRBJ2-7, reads DGGITQSPKYLFRKEGQNVTLSCEQNLNHDAMYWYRQDPGQGLRLIYYSQIVNDFQKGDIAEGYSVSREKKESFPLTVTSAQKNPTAFYLCASSATGVASYEQYFGPGTRLTVT.

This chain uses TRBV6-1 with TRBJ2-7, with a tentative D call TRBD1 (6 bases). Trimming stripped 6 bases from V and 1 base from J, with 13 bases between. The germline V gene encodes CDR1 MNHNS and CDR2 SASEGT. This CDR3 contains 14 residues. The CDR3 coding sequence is TGTGCCAGCAGACCGGACAGAGCTTCCTACGAGCAGTACTTC. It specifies CASRPDRASYEQYF.

The CDR3 sequence: CASSKEALPNPPREGNSPLHF. The CDR3 nucleotides read TGTGCCAGCAGCAAAGAGGCCCTCCCCAATCCCCCCCGAGAGGGCAATTCACCCCTCCACTTT. The V and J genes are TRBV21-1 and TRBJ1-6. TRBV21-1 is deemed a pseudogene. This CDR3 region has 21 residues.

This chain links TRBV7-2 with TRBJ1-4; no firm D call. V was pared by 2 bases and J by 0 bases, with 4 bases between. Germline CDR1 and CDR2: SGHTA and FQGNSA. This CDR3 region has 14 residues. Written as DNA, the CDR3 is TGTGCCAGCAGCTTATCATCAACTAATGAAAAACTGTTTTTT. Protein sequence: CASSLSSTNEKLFF. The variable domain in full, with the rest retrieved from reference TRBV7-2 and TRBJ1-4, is GAGVSQSPSNKVTEKGKDVELRCDPISGHTALYWYRQSLGQGLEFLIYFQGNSAPDKSGLPSDRFSAERTGGSVSTLTIQRTQQEDSAVYLCASSLSSTNEKLFFGSGTQLSVL.

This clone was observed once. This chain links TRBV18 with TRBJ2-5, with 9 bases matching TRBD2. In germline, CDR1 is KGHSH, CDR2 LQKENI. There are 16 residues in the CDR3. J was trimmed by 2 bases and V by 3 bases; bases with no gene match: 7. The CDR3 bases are TGTGCCAGCTCACCCCGAAGACTAGCGGTTCAAGAGACCCAGTACTTC. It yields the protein CASSPRRLAVQETQYF.

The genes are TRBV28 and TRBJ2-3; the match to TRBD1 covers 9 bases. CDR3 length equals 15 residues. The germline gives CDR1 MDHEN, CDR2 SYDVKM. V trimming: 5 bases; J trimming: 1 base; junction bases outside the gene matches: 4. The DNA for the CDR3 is TGTGCCAGCAGTATCCGGGACAGGGGCACAGATACGCAGTATTTT. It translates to CASSIRDRGTDTQYF. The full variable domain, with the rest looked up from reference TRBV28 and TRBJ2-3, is DVKVTQSSRYLVKRTGEKVFLECVQDMDHENMFWYRQDPGLGLRLIYFSYDVKMKEKGDIPEGYSVSREKKERFSLILESASTNQTSMYLCASSIRDRGTDTQYFGPGTRLTVL.